This entry is about one T cell receptor beta chain. The antigen remains undetermined. 13 Jbeta primers and 60 Vbeta primers were used for the PCR. TCRdb's table, derived via immunoSEQ multiplex PCR, lists solely in-frame clones and lacks some. Among some 120,000 clones listed, 15% were seen once. CDR1 and CDR2 (germline): SGHTA, FQGTGA. The CDR3 covers 19 residues. V gave up 0 bases and J gave up 3 bases; unmatched junction bases: 13. This specimen belongs to a study of cytomegalovirus exposure and HLA in healthy donors. General study results and limits: High sensitivity and specificity were reportedly achieved when the classifier diagnosed cytomegalovirus status. The authors later found HLA-associated TCR beta chains more clonally expanded than equally common others. Available immune exposure information covered CMV serostatus only.

The receptor's source is a woman under 30 in good health and CMV-seronegative. Material: PBMCs. The chain is built from TRBV7-3 and TRBJ2-3, with TRBD1 identical over 9 bases. The CDR3 nucleotides are TGTGCCAGCAGCTTAACGGCTCCAGGGACAGGGAGCCGAACAGATACGCAGTATTTT. Its protein product is CASSLTAPGTGSRTDTQYF.